Detailed here is one T cell receptor beta chain. Per the original data handling: Scientists estimated how many nucleated cells there were by amplifying reference gene primers. Here immunoSEQ multiplex PCR was the method, and the copy in TCRdb shows in-frame clones only, minus some. D and trimming were read from the DNA, whereas the V and J calls and clone size are those reported in that table. The repertoire holds around 31,000 clones, 70% to 90% seen once, with approximately 7.9% in the top ten. This entry belongs to a study of blood T cell repertoires in COVID-19. Study-wide background: The United States, Italy and Spain were the sources of the acute and convalescent COVID-19 samples. T cells, B-cell-depleted T cells, or PBMCs provided the cDNA or gDNA that served as material.

Followed over time, Seattle patients had been enrolled while infection was active. Per germline, CDR1 MDHEN and CDR2 SYDVKM. CDR3 size: 12 residues. The V end was cut by 5 bases, the J end by 7 bases, with 9 bases between. Material: peripheral blood. The chain combines TRBV28 with TRBJ2-1; D call uncertain. This clonotype originated in a man between 60 and 75 years old with COVID-19, enrolled during active disease. Here the CDR3 reads CASSPLGNEQFF. The CDR3 nucleotides read TGTGCCAGCAGTCCGCTCGGGAATGAGCAGTTCTTC.